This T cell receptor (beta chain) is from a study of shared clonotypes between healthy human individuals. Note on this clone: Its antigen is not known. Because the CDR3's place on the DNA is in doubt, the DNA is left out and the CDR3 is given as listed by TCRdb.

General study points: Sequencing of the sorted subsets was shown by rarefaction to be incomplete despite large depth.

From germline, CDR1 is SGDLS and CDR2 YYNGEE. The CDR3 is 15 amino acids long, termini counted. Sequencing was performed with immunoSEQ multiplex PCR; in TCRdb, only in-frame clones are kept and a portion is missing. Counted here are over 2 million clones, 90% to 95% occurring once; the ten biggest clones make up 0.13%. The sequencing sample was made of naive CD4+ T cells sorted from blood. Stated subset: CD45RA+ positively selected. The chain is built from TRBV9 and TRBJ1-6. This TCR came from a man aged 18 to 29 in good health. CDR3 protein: CASSVDFAPGSGFHF.